These T cell receptor beta chains were read from a single sample in a study of vaccination effects on CD4 cells after COVID-19. Their specific antigens are unknown. The assay was immunoSEQ multiplex PCR, and TCRdb's table has in-frame clones only and misses some. The data contain about 71,000 clones, around 80% of them singletons. Here the sequenced sample was CD4+ T cells from PBMCs cultured without peptide, taken after COVID-19 vaccination. These receptors all come from a human donor who received a COVID-19 vaccine. CDR3s include the opening cysteine and the closing phenylalanine or tryptophan. The D gene is left open where the match is weak. Clone size is shown for a subset of rows, as once, few, many or a class of expanded clone.

CASSPGQEMGYGYTF,TGCGCCAGCAGCCCGGGACAGGAGATGGGCTATGGCTACACCTTC,TRBD1,TRBV10-2,15,NA,TRBJ1-2
CASSEARGWGNQPQHF,TGTGCCAGCAGTGAAGCCAGGGGATGGGGCAATCAGCCCCAGCATTTT,NA,TRBV6-1,16,NA,TRBJ1-5
CSVRTGSQETQYF,TGCAGCGTCCGAACAGGTTCCCAAGAGACCCAGTACTTC,NA,TRBV29-1,13,NA,TRBJ2-5
CASSQTGSAGGQETQYF,TGCGCCAGCAGCCAGACGGGCTCAGCGGGGGGCCAAGAGACCCAGTACTTC,TRBD2,TRBV4-1,17,NA,TRBJ2-5
CASSSGLWTGELFF,TGTGCCAGCAGCTCAGGACTCTGGACCGGGGAGCTGTTTTTT,NA,TRBV7-2,14,few,TRBJ2-2
CASSVGGMYQETQYF,TGTGCCAGCAGCGTGGGGGGGATGTACCAAGAGACCCAGTACTTC,TRBD2,TRBV9,15,NA,TRBJ2-5
CASSEAPGRSGNTIYF,TGTGCCAGCAGTGAAGCCCCAGGCCGCTCTGGAAACACCATATATTTT,NA,TRBV6-1,16,NA,TRBJ1-3
CASRTGVMNTEAFF,TGTGCCAGCAGGACAGGGGTCATGAACACTGAAGCTTTCTTT,TRBD1,TRBV6-5,14,NA,TRBJ1-1
CASSLAGGTYTQYF,TGCGCCAGCAGCTTGGCGGGGGGAACTTATACGCAGTATTTT,TRBD2,TRBV5-1,14,NA,TRBJ2-3
CASSYLAGGSYNEQFF,TGTGCCAGCAGTTACCTAGCGGGGGGTTCCTACAATGAGCAGTTCTTC,TRBD2,TRBV6-2/TRBV6-3,16,few,TRBJ2-1
CASSQDPRTSNTEAFF,TGCGCCAGCAGCCAAGATCCACGGACGTCGAACACTGAAGCTTTCTTT,NA,TRBV4-1,16,NA,TRBJ1-1
CSSRQTQETQYF,TGCAGCTCCCGACAGACCCAAGAGACCCAGTACTTC,NA,TRBV29-1,12,NA,TRBJ2-5
CASSSSTSGGADTQYF,TGTGCCAGCAGTTCCTCGACTAGCGGGGGAGCAGATACGCAGTATTTT,TRBD2,TRBV25-1,16,NA,TRBJ2-3
CASSQDSLETQYF,TGTGCCAGCAGCCAGGACAGCCTTGAGACCCAGTACTTC,NA,TRBV5-4,13,few,TRBJ2-5
CASSADYQPQHF,TGTGCCAGCAGTGCGGATTATCAGCCCCAGCATTTT,NA,TRBV12-3/TRBV12-4,12,medium-sized,TRBJ1-5
CASRQVGGTDTQYF,TGTGCCAGCAGACAGGTGGGGGGCACAGATACGCAGTATTTT,NA,TRBV6-4,14,NA,TRBJ2-3
CSALTGTSGNTIYF,TGCAGCGCTCTGACAGGGACCTCTGGAAACACCATATATTTT,TRBD1,TRBV29-1,14,NA,TRBJ1-3
CSVARTSQETQYF,TGCAGCGTCGCAAGGACATCTCAAGAGACCCAGTACTTC,NA,TRBV29-1,13,NA,TRBJ2-5
CATSRPLLTGTQETQYF,TGTGCCACCAGCAGGCCTCTCCTAACAGGGACCCAAGAGACCCAGTACTTC,NA,TRBV15,17,NA,TRBJ2-5
CASSESGSGNTIYF,TGCGCCAGCAGTGAGTCGGGGTCTGGAAACACCATATATTTT,NA,TRBV10-1,14,NA,TRBJ1-3
CASSLRSGDRGYRYTF,TGTGCCAGCAGTTTACGGTCAGGGGACAGGGGCTATCGCTACACCTTC,TRBD1,TRBV28,16,NA,TRBJ1-2
CASSMAPGQTAYGYTF,TGTGCCAGTAGTATGGCCCCCGGACAGACCGCATATGGCTACACCTTC,NA,TRBV19,16,NA,TRBJ1-2
CASSSRTVWAFF,TGTGCCAGCAGCTCCCGGACAGTCTGGGCTTTCTTT,NA,TRBV7-9,12,few,TRBJ1-1
CASSLVSTVNYGYTF,TGTGCCAGCAGCTTAGTGTCGACAGTTAACTATGGCTACACCTTC,NA,TRBV7-2,15,NA,TRBJ1-2
CASSLEGSHTEAFF,TGCGCCAGCAGCTTGGAAGGCTCGCACACTGAAGCTTTCTTT,NA,TRBV5-1,14,NA,TRBJ1-1
CASSGQGTVDTGELFF,TGTGCCAGCAGCGGACAAGGGACAGTAGACACCGGGGAGCTGTTTTTT,TRBD1,TRBV9,16,NA,TRBJ2-2
CASSPLGMSEKLFF,TGTGCCAGCAGCCCCCTCGGTATGTCGGAAAAACTGTTTTTT,NA,TRBV3-1/TRBV3-2,14,once,TRBJ1-4
CASSAKTRGSTDTQYF,TGTGCCAGCAGCGCAAAAACTAGGGGGAGCACAGATACGCAGTATTTT,NA,TRBV27,16,NA,TRBJ2-3
CASSERGRLKGYGYTF,TGTGCCAGCAGTGAAAGGGGACGGCTCAAGGGCTATGGCTACACCTTC,NA,TRBV2,16,few,TRBJ1-2
CASSLGTGTSQETQYF,TGTGCCAGCAGCTTAGGGACAGGGACCTCCCAAGAGACCCAGTACTTC,TRBD1,TRBV7-3,16,NA,TRBJ2-5
CASSLLGLAGDNEQFF,TGTGCCAGCAGCTTATTAGGACTAGCGGGGGACAATGAGCAGTTCTTC,TRBD2,TRBV7-9,16,few,TRBJ2-1
CASSQPIRGNEKLFF,TGCGCCAGCAGCCAACCAATCCGCGGTAATGAAAAACTGTTTTTT,NA,TRBV4-1,15,NA,TRBJ1-4
CASSVIGGLGNTIYF,TGTGCCAGCAGCGTAATCGGGGGGCTTGGAAACACCATATATTTT,NA,TRBV9,15,NA,TRBJ1-3
CASRNTGGSNYGYTF,TGTGCCAGCAGGAATACAGGGGGTTCTAACTATGGCTACACCTTC,TRBD1,TRBV27,15,NA,TRBJ1-2
CASSDIGNTEAFF,TGTGCCAGCAGTGATATAGGAAACACTGAAGCTTTCTTT,NA,TRBV2,13,NA,TRBJ1-1
CASSERQLNSPLHF,TGTGCCAGCAGCGAAAGACAGCTAAATTCACCCCTCCACTTT,NA,TRBV9,14,NA,TRBJ1-6
CASRGDRGGEPQHF,TGTGCCAGCAGGGGTGACAGGGGAGGAGAGCCCCAGCATTTT,TRBD1,TRBV28,14,NA,TRBJ1-5